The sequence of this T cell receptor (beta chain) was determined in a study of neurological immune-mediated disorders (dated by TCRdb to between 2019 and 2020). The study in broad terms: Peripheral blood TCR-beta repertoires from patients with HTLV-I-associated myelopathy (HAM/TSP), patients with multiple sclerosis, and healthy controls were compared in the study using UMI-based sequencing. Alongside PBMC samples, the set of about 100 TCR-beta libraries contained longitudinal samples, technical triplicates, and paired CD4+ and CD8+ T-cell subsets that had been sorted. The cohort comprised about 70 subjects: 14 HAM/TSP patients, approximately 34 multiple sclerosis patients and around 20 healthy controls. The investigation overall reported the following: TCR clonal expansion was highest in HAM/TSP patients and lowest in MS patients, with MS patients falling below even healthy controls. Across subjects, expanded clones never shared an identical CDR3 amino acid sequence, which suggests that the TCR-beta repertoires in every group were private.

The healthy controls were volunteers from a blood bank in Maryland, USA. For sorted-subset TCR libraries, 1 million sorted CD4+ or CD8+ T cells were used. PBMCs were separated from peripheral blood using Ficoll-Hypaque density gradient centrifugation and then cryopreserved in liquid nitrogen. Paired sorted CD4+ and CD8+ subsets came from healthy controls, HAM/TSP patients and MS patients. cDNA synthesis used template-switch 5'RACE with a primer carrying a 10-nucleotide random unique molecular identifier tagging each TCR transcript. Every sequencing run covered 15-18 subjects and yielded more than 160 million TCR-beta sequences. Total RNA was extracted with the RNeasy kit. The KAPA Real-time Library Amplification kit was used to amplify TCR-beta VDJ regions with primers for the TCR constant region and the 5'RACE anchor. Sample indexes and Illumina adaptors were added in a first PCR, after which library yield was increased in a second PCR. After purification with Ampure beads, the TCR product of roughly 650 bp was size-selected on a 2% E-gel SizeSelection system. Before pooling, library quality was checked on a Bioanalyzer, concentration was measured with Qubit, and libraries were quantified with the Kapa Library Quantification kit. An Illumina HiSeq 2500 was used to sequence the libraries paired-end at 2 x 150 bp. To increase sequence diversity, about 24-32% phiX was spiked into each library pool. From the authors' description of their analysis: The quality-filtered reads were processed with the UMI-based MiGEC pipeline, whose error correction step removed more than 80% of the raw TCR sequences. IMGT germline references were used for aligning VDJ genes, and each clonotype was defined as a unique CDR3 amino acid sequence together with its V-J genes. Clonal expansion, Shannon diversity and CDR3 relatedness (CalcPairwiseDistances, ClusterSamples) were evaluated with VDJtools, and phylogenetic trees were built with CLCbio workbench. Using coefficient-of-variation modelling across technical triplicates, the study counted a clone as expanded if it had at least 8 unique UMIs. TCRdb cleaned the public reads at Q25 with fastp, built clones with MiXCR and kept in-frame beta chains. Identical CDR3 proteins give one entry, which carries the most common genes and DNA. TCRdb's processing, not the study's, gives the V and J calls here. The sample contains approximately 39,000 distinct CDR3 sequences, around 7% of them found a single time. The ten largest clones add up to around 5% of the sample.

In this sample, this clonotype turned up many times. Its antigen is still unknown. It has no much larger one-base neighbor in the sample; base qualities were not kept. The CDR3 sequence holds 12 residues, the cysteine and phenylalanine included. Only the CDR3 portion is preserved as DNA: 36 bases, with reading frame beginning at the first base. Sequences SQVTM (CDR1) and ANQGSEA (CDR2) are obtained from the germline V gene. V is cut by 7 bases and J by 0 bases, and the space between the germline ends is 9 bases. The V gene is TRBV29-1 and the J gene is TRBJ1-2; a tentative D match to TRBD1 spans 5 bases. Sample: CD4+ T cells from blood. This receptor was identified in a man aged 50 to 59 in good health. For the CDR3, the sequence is CSGGSPNYGYTF. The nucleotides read TGCAGCGGGGGGAGTCCTAACTATGGCTACACCTTC.